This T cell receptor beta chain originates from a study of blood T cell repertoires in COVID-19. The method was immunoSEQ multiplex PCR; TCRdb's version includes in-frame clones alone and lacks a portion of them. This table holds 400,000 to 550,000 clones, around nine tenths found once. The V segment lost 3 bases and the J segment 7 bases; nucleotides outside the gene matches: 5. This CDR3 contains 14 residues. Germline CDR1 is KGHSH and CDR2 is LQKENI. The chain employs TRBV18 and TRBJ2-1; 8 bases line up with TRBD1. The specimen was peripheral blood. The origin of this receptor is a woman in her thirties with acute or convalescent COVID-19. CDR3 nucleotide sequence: TGTGCCAGCTCACCCACGGACAGGGCGAATGAGCAGTTCTTC. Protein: CASSPTDRANEQFF.